This entry features one T cell receptor (beta chain) sequence. What it binds is not known. This record belongs to a study of early T cells in non-severe SARS-CoV-2 infection. Study-level background: Sequencing used unsorted whole-blood bulk RNA, so chains lack pairing. Points from the study as a whole: Anti-spike CD8 responses were favored by VDJdb matching, which missed private and CD4 specificities.

Individually, cDNA molecules had unique molecular identifiers attached to them. Each CDR3 protein is one row after TCRdb ran MiXCR on the 5' RACE reads. The sample gives roughly 88,000 distinct CDR3 sequences, less than 15% of which show up once; under 6.5% is in the top ten. Trimming took 4 bases from V and 3 from J, leaving 16 bases between them. The CDR3 has 15 residues. Germline CDR1 MNHEY, CDR2 SMNVEV (reference sequence). The source material was whole blood. The chain carries TRBV27 and TRBJ2-7; TRBD1 might be the D (7 bases). The clonotype comes from an adult who was a healthcare worker with PCR-confirmed SARS-CoV-2 infection or an uninfected control (not recorded which). The CDR3 DNA sequence: TGTGCCAGCAGTTCCCTGGGGGGACAGAACTACGAGCAGTACTTC. Protein sequence: CASSSLGGQNYEQYF.